This T cell receptor beta chain originates from a study of blood T cell repertoires in COVID-19. Study-wide background: Italy, Spain and the United States were the sources of the convalescent and acute COVID-19 samples.

Per the original data handling: Nucleated cell number was recorded as an estimate derived from reference gene primer amplification. Clones were sequenced by immunoSEQ multiplex PCR, and TCRdb holds only the in-frame ones, with some missing. D and trimming come from the DNA, and the V and J calls and clone size come from that table. The repertoire holds hundreds of thousands of clones, with roughly 85% as singletons. V shed 2 bases, J shed 7 bases, and the junction held 4 bases outside the gene matches. CDR1 is SGHDT and CDR2 is YYEEEE in the germline V gene. The CDR3 spans 14 residues. This TCR derives from a woman aged 25 to 39 with active or convalescent COVID-19. Sequenced material: peripheral blood. The genes are TRBV5-6 and TRBJ1-4; 8 bases map to TRBD1. CDR3 protein: CASSFGQGSEKLFF. CDR3 DNA: TGTGCCAGCAGCTTTGGACAGGGTAGTGAAAAACTGTTTTTT.